In this sample, the clone carrying this T cell receptor (beta chain) turned up many times. Its antigen is not known. These data come from a study of blood T cells in healthy people across ages. The study, taken as a whole, reports: CMV status of donors was unknown, possibly confounding expanded clonotype changes.

The second PCR ran roughly 6 to 12 cycles with a sample-barcoded 5' primer and J-beta primers. One entry per CDR3 protein, called by TCRdb with MiXCR from the 5' RACE reads. The table shows hundreds of thousands of distinct CDR3 sequences, with around 36% occurring only once. V dropped 6 bases and J dropped 2; count of bases not matched to a gene: 3. The CDR3 contains 13 residues. Sequenced sample: blood. This rearrangement joins TRBV12-3 or TRBV12-4 to TRBJ2-5, with TRBD2 matching 7 bases. The TCR was taken from a man between 18 and 29 years old in good health. The CDR3 DNA reads as TGTGCCAGCAGCCCGGGACTACAAGAGACCCAGTACTTC. Protein: CASSPGLQETQYF.